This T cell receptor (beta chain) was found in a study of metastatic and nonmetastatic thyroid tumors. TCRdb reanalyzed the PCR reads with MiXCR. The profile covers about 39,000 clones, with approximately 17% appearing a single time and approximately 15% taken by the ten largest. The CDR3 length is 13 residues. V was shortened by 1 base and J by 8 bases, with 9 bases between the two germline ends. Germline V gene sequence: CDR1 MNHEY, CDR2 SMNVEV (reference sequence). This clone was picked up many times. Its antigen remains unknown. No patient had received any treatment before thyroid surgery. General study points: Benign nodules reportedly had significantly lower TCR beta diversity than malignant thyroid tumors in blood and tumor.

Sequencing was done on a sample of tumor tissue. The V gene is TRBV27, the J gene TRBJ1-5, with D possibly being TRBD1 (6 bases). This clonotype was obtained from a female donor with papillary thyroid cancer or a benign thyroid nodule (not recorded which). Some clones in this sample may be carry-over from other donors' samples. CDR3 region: CASSLWEGEPQHF. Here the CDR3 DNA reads TGTGCCAGCAGTTTATGGGAGGGGGAGCCCCAGCATTTT.